Each of the 15 T cell receptor beta chains below was sequenced from the same sample in a study of T cell clonality in common variable immunodeficiency. TCRdb's table, derived via immunoSEQ multiplex PCR, lists solely in-frame clones and lacks some. In total the sample includes about 55,000 clones, none of them seen once. Sequences were obtained from peripheral blood mononuclear cells. The source is a person aged 18 to 75 in good health.

This clone came up many times. The sequence runs out 3 residues before the end of the CDR3; the remainder is reconstructed from the germline J gene. The rearrangement links TRBV10-3 to TRBJ2-1, with 8 bases that match TRBD2. V shed 7 bases, J shed 0 bases, and the junction held 2 bases outside the gene matches. Germline-derived CDR1 and CDR2 are ENHRY and SYGVKD. This CDR3 contains 14 residues. CDR3 DNA (partial): TGTGCCATCAAGGCGGGAGGCTCCTACAATGAG. Amino acids: CAIKAGGSYNE. In full, the CDR3 is CAIKAGGSYNEQFF.

In the case of this clone: The missing CDR3 end, 3 residues past where the read stops, is filled in from the germline J gene. The J gene is TRBJ1-6, the V gene TRBV7-9; D remains unclear. Germline-derived CDR1 and CDR2 are SEHNR and FQNEAQ (reference sequence). V lost 1 base, J lost 10 bases, and 11 bases lay in between. CDR3 length: 14 residues. The part of the CDR3 DNA that was read is TGTGCCAGCAGCTTAGTGACTATGGGGTCACCC. This sequence encodes CASSLVTMGSP. The CDR3 as a whole reads CASSLVTMGSPLHF.

This clone was seen ten or more times. The read terminates 3 residues before the CDR3 end, so the remaining end is supplied by the germline J gene. V is TRBV6-2 or TRBV6-3 and J is TRBJ1-5; 7 nucleotides agree with TRBD1. The V gene end was trimmed by 8 bases and the J gene end by 5 bases; junction bases not matched to a gene: 18. In germline, CDR1 is MNHEY, CDR2 SVGEGT. CDR3 length: 17 amino acids. The chain's CDR3 is CASGFGTGDSLHQPQHF. Incomplete CDR3 DNA: TGTGCCAGCGGCTTTGGAACAGGGGACAGCTTACATCAGCCC.

This clone occurred many times. Read coverage stops 3 residues before the CDR3 terminus; the germline J gene supplies the remainder. The chain combines TRBV12-5 with TRBJ1-3; D remains unclear. V was clipped by 7 bases and J by 4 bases, with 14 bases between them. The germline V gene has CDR1 LGHNT and CDR2 FRNRAP. The CDR3 is 14 amino acids. The CDR3 sequence: CASAEGLYGNTIYF. The part of the CDR3 DNA that was read is TGTGCTAGTGCGGAGGGCTTGTACGGAAACACC.

This clone appeared many times. The missing CDR3 end, 3 residues past where the read stops, is filled in from the germline J gene. V usage is TRBV7-2 and J usage is TRBJ1-5; possible D gene TRBD1, 5 bases. The CDR3 has 15 residues. Germline V lookup: CDR1 SGHTA, CDR2 FQGNSA. This chain's CDR3 is CASSLTGDPGGPQHF. The sequenced CDR3 bases are TGTGCCAGCAGCTTAACGGGGGACCCCGGTGGTCCC.

This clone was counted a few times. The CDR3 extends 3 residues past the end of the read, so its final part is completed from the germline J gene. The chain links TRBV7-9 to TRBJ1-4, with a weak D call TRBD1 (6 bases). The length of the CDR3 is 15 residues. CDR1 and CDR2 (germline): SEHNR, FQNEAQ (reference sequence). The CDR3 spells CASSPPGHANSPLFF. CDR3 DNA (partial): TGTGCCAGCAGCCCCCCGGGACACGCTAATTCACCA.

In this sample, this clone turned up many times. The sequenced fragment ends 3 residues before the CDR3 boundary, so the rest is inferred from the germline J gene. The V and J genes are TRBV5-6 and TRBJ1-5; 9 nucleotides line up with TRBD1. The CDR3 consists of 15 residues. Germline V gene lookup returns CDR1 SGHDT and CDR2 YYEEEE. The sequenced part of the CDR3 DNA is TGTGCCAGCAGCTTGCGCGGACAGGGGAGGTCACCC. Translating it yields CASSLRGQGRSP. The complete CDR3 sequence is CASSLRGQGRSPQHF.

At least ten counts were recorded for this clone. The read is 3 residues too short to cover the CDR3 end, so that end is filled in from the germline J gene. The chain employs TRBV2 and TRBJ1-5; D unresolved. With 6 bases removed from V and 0 bases from J, the gap between germline ends came to 9 bases. The CDR3 is 14 residues long. The germline V gene encodes CDR1 SNHLY and CDR2 FYNNEI. CDR3 DNA, as far as it was read: TGTGCCAGCAGGGCCGACATTAGCAATCAGCCC. Its translation: CASRADISNQP. From start to end, the CDR3 is CASRADISNQPQHF.

This clone appeared many times. Sequencing ends 3 residues short of the CDR3 end; the germline J gene provides the rest. V is TRBV5-1 and J is TRBJ2-3; D not certain. Between the trimmed V and J ends, which lost 3 bases and 4 bases, there was a span of 12 bases. This CDR3 contains 14 residues. Germline V gene sequence: CDR1 SGHRS, CDR2 YFSETQ. The CDR3 DNA, read in part, is TGCGCCAGCAGCTCTGGCCGTACCCCAGATACG. It codes for CASSSGRTPDT. The CDR3 reads in full as CASSSGRTPDTQYF.

The sample holds many counts of this clone. The read terminates 3 residues before the CDR3 end, so the remaining end is supplied by the germline J gene. This chain uses TRBV29-1 with TRBJ2-2, with 7 bases matching TRBD1. The germline CDR1 and CDR2 sequences are SQVTM and ANQGSEA. This CDR3 spans 14 amino acids. Trimming took 7 bases from V and 7 from J; bases not matched to a gene: 12. The CDR3 DNA, read in part, is TGCAGCGCAGGACAGGTTCCCGGGATCGGGGAG. As protein: CSAGQVPGIGE. The entire CDR3 reads CSAGQVPGIGELFF.

This clone was recorded a few times. Read data end 3 residues before the CDR3 end; the end is taken from the germline J gene. V is TRBV19 and J is TRBJ2-4; TRBD1 aligns across 11 bases. The CDR3 consists of 15 residues. CDR1 LNHDA and CDR2 SQIVND come from the germline V gene (reference sequence). CDR3 in amino acids: CASSRDRGGNYGQYF. The covered CDR3 bases are TGTGCCAGTAGTCGGGACAGGGGGGGTAACTATGGT.

This clone has at least ten counts. The read ends 3 residues shy of where the CDR3 ends; the end is completed using the germline J gene. V and J are TRBV4-1 and TRBJ2-2; possible D gene TRBD1, 5 bases. Germline CDR1 MGHRA, CDR2 YSYEKL. This CDR3 contains 16 residues. The CDR3 spells CASSQTRNSGANVLFF. The sequenced CDR3 bases are TGCGCCAGCAGCCAGACGCGAAATTCTGGGGCCAACGTG.

This clone was counted ten times or more. Read coverage stops 3 residues before the CDR3 terminus; the germline J gene supplies the remainder. The chain recombines TRBV5-1 with TRBJ1-2; weak D call: TRBD1 (6 bases). The CDR3 spans 14 residues. CDR1 and CDR2 (germline): SGHRS, YFSETQ. CDR3 in amino acids: CASSLAAGGDGYTF. The CDR3 bases that were read are TGCGCCAGCAGCTTGGCGGCGGGGGGCGACGGC.

This clone was detected many times. The CDR3 end lies 3 residues beyond the end of the read and is filled in from the germline J gene. The chain links TRBV12-5 to TRBJ1-4; 10 bases line up with TRBD1. The V segment lost 6 bases and the J segment 7 bases; nucleotides outside the gene matches: 14. The CDR3 sequence is 17 residues long. Germline CDR1 reads LGHNT; CDR2 reads FRNRAP. The CDR3 protein is CASGPGTGVIEGEKLFF. The DNA read from the CDR3 is TGTGCTAGTGGCCCCGGGACAGGGGTCATTGAGGGTGAAAAA.

This clone occurred many times. Read data end 3 residues before the CDR3 end; the end is taken from the germline J gene. The chain combines TRBV5-1 with TRBJ2-7; no clear D gene. The CDR3 spans 13 residues. Between the trimmed V and J ends, which lost 2 bases and 6 bases, there was a span of 12 bases. Germline V CDR1 and CDR2: SGHRS, YFSETQ. The CDR3 here is CASSFYLLGEQYF. The covered CDR3 bases are TGCGCCAGCAGCTTCTACCTTCTCGGCGAG.